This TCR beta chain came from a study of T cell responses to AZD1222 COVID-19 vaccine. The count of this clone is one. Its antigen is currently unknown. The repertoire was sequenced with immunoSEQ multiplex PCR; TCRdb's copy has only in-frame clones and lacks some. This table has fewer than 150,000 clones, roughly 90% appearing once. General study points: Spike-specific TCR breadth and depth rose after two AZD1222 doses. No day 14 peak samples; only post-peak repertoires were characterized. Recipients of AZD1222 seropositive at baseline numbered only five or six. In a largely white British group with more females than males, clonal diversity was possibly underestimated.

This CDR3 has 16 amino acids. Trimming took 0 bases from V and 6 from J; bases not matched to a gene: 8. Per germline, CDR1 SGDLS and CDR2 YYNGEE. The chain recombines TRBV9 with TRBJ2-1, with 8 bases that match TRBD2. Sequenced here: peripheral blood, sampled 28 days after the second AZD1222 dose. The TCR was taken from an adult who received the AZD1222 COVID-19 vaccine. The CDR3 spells CASSVARGLASNEQFF. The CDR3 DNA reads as TGTGCCAGCAGCGTAGCTCGAGGACTAGCCTCCAATGAGCAGTTCTTC.